The 8 T cell receptor beta chains below come from one sample, sequenced in a study of blood T cells in healthy people across ages. A second roughly 6 to 12 cycle PCR used barcoded and J-beta primers. TCRdb processed the 5' RACE reads anew with MiXCR; each CDR3 protein has one entry. The sample has approximately 770,000 distinct CDR3 sequences, 58% seen once. The sample was blood. The receptor set was obtained from a young man in good health.

V gene TRBV28 combines with J gene TRBJ2-1, with 7 bases lining up with TRBD2. Germline lookup yields CDR1 MDHEN and CDR2 SYDVKM. This CDR3 spans 12 amino acids. V shed 6 bases, J shed 7 bases, and the junction held 3 bases outside the gene matches. The CDR3 loop reads CASSPRENEQFF. The CDR3 nucleotides are TGTGCCAGCAGCCCGCGGGAGAATGAGCAGTTCTTC.

This chain uses TRBV12-3 or TRBV12-4 with TRBJ2-7; D might be TRBD1 (5 bases). The CDR3 totals 14 residues. The V gene lost 2 bases and the J gene lost 7 bases, with 15 bases spanning the gap. CDR3: CASSLSQGGREQYF. The CDR3 DNA sequence: TGTGCCAGCAGTTTAAGTCAGGGCGGTCGGGAGCAGTACTTC.

This chain connects TRBV20-1 to TRBJ2-7; no clear D. The CDR3 covers 14 residues. In germline, CDR1 is DFQATT, CDR2 SNEGSKA (reference sequence). V shed 3 bases and J shed 5 bases, with 17 bases lying between them. The CDR3 DNA sequence: TGCAGTGCTAGCGTGGACCGGAACAGTAACGAGCAGTACTTC. Translation: CSASVDRNSNEQYF.

This chain connects TRBV7-9 to TRBJ1-2; D is undetermined. This CDR3 has 17 residues. Germline assignment: CDR1 SEHNR and CDR2 FQNEAQ (reference sequence). Trimming removed 1 base from V and 0 bases from J, with 15 bases in between. CDR3 amino acids: CASSLVQSPGANYGYTF. The CDR3 region has the DNA TGTGCCAGCAGCTTAGTACAGAGCCCCGGCGCTAACTATGGCTACACCTTC.

This clonotype was seen a few times. This chain joins TRBV4-1 and TRBJ2-5, with 12 bases fitting TRBD2. The germline gives CDR1 MGHRA, CDR2 YSYEKL. V dropped 3 bases and J dropped 2; count of bases not matched to a gene: 4. This CDR3 spans 16 amino acids. CDR3 residues: CASSHGLAGTQETQYF. The CDR3 DNA is TGCGCCAGCAGCCATGGACTAGCGGGGACACAAGAGACCCAGTACTTC.

This sequence joins TRBV4-2 and TRBJ2-2; unclear D gene. The germline V and J ends were trimmed by 1 base and 7 bases, with 10 bases remaining between them. Germline V CDR1 and CDR2: LGHNA, YNFKEQ. The CDR3 runs to 14 residues. CDR3: CASSQGSSGGELFF. CDR3 coding DNA: TGTGCCAGCAGCCAAGGTTCCTCTGGCGGGGAGCTGTTTTTT.

The chain has TRBV6-2 or TRBV6-3 and TRBJ2-1; either TRBD1 or TRBD2 may fit D (7 bases each). The ends were cut back, 4 bases at V and 6 bases at J, with 16 bases in the middle. CDR1 and CDR2 (germline): MNHEY, SVGEGT. This CDR3 is 15 amino acids long. The chain's CDR3 is CASSSGGGALNEQFF. The CDR3 DNA sequence: TGTGCCAGCAGTTCAGGGGGGGGGGCTCTCAATGAGCAGTTCTTC.

This clonotype has just a few counts. The CDR3 region is CASSPRGLAGSYEQYF. CDR3 DNA: TGTGCCAGCAGTCCCAGGGGATTAGCGGGATCCTACGAGCAGTACTTC. The V and J genes are TRBV27 and TRBJ2-7; TRBD2 agrees at 8 bases. Germline V gene data show CDR1 as MNHEY and CDR2 as SMNVEV (reference sequence). Unmatched junction bases numbered 10, after V lost 5 bases and J lost 1 base. This CDR3 is 16 amino acids long.